This T cell receptor (beta chain) was observed in a study of blood T cell repertoires in COVID-19. For the study at large: Samples of COVID-19 (acute and convalescent) were obtained from the United States, Italy and Spain. PBMCs, B-cell-depleted T cells, or T cells were the source of the cDNA or gDNA that made up the material.

Per the study methods: Counts of nucleated cells, estimated from reference gene primer amplification, were obtained. Method: immunoSEQ multiplex PCR; TCRdb's copy keeps in-frame clones and lacks some. V and J calls and clone size are copied from that table; D and trimming were computed from the DNA. The table shows about 110,000 clones, with around 68% occurring only once. This clone was detected a few times. CDR1 is KGHSH, CDR2 LQKENI, per germline. Trimming cost V 0 bases and J 7 bases, with 12 bases left between them. This CDR3 spans 15 amino acids. The V gene is TRBV18, the J gene TRBJ1-4, with a possible D match to TRBD1 (5 bases). The sequenced sample was peripheral blood. The TCR sequence derives from a woman aged 60 to 75 with acute or convalescent COVID-19. CDR3 DNA: TGTGCCAGCTCACCACCGGGGCCCGGCGGTGAAAAACTGTTTTTT. This translates into CASSPPGPGGEKLFF.